This entry features one T cell receptor beta chain sequence. One end of the junction varies from germline; a read error may be responsible. Measured with immunoSEQ multiplex PCR; TCRdb has only the in-frame clones, and not every one. The sample yields some 660,000 clones, over 75% seen once. These data originate in a study of shared T cell receptors in the human thymus. Germline V gives CDR1 SGDLS, CDR2 YYNGEE. The CDR3 covers 15 residues. This same sample was also part of a study on human thymus T cells.

The clonotype was recovered from a boy under two years old with a congenital heart defect. V is TRBV9 and J is TRBJ1-2; TRBD1 aligns across 8 bases. The material sequenced was thymocytes. The CDR3 nucleotides read TGTGCCAGCAGCTCCAGACCGGGACAGGTCTATCGCTACACCTTC. It specifies CASSSRPGQVYRYTF. The complete variable domain, with remaining parts taken from reference TRBV9 and TRBJ1-2, reads DSGVTQTPKHLITATGQRVTLRCSPRSGDLSVYWYQQSLDQGLQFLIQYYNGEERAKGNILERFSAQQFPDLHSELNLSSLELGDSALYFCASSSRPGQVYRYTFGSGTRLTVV.